The T cell receptor (beta chain) described here comes from a study of regulatory T cells in long-lasting Graves disease. This clonotype was detected a few times. Investigators prepared the TCR beta libraries by applying iRepertoire HTBI primers and Arm-PCR of CDR3 regions. TCRdb processed the multiplex PCR reads anew with MiXCR; each CDR3 protein has one entry. The sample carries more than 650,000 distinct CDR3 sequences, 25% to 35% recorded once. The sample's time point: persistent/refractory GD, antithyroid drugs over 5 years with positive TRAb. Extracted RNA from PBMCs served as the source of the TCR library. This TCR was sampled from a female donor with Graves disease. The sequences come from peripheral blood mononuclear cells (PBMCs), collected when the disease was refractory, from a patient treated with antithyroid drugs.

CDR3 amino acids: CASSSDGTGELFF. The CDR3 DNA is TGCGCCAGCAGCTCTGACGGTACCGGGGAGCTGTTTTTT. The rearrangement links TRBV5-1 to TRBJ2-2; D call uncertain. Between the trimmed V and J ends, which lost 3 bases and 5 bases, there was a span of 8 bases. CDR1 and CDR2 from the germline V gene are SGHRS and YFSETQ. This CDR3 has 13 residues. Based on the CDR3 plus reference TRBV5-1 and TRBJ2-2, the full variable domain is KAGVTQTPRYLIKTRGQQVTLSCSPISGHRSVSWYQQTPGQGLQFLFEYFSETQRNKGNFPGRFSGRQFSNSRSEMNVSTLELGDSALYLCASSSDGTGELFFGEGSRLTVL.